The clone carrying this TCR beta chain has at least ten counts. Each CDR3 protein is one row after TCRdb ran MiXCR on the 5' RACE reads. The sample carries about 140,000 distinct CDR3 sequences, 7.7% recorded once. The data were obtained in a study of T cells after yellow fever vaccination. Germline CDR1 SGHVS, CDR2 FNYEAQ. The CDR3 extends over 15 amino acids. V was pared by 5 bases and J by 6 bases, with 12 bases of the junction left unmatched. The clonotype was recovered from a man younger than 45 who received the YFV17D yellow fever vaccine. The chain has TRBV7-6 and TRBJ2-7; 8 positions agree with TRBD1. The input for sequencing was CD4+ T cells sorted from PBMCs, taken 5 days after the yellow fever booster vaccination. The DNA of the CDR3 is TGTGCCAGCAGCAAAGAGGACAGGGCCCTCGGCGAGCAGTACTTC. This sequence encodes CASSKEDRALGEQYF.